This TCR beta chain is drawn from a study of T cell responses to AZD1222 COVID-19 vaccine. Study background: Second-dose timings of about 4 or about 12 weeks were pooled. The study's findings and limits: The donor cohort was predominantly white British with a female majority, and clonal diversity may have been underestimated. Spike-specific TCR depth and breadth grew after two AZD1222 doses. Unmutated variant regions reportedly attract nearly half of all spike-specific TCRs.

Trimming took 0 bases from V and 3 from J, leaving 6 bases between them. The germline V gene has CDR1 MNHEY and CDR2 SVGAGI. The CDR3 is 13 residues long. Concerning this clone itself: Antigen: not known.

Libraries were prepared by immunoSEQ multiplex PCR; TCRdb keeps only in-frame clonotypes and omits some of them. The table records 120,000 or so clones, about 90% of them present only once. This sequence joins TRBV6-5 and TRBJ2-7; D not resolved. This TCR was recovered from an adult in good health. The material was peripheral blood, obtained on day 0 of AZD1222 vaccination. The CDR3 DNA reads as TGTGCCAGCAGTTACTCGACCGACTACGAGCAGTACTTC. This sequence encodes CASSYSTDYEQYF.